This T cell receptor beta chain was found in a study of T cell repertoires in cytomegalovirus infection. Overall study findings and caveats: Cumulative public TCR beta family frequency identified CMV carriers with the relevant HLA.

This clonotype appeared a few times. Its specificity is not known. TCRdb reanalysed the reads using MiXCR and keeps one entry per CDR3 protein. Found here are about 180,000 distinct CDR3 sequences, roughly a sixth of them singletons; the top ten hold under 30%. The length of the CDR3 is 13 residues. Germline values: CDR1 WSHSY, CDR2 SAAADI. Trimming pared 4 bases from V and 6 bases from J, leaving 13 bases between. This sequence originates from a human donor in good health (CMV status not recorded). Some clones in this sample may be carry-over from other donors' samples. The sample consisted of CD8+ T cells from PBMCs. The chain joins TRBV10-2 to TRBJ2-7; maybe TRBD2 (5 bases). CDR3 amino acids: CASSVGTGIEQYF. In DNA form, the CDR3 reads TGCGCCAGCAGTGTGGGCACGGGAATCGAGCAGTACTTC.